These 32 T cell receptor beta chains were sequenced from one sample in a study of shared clonotypes between healthy human individuals. The assay was immunoSEQ multiplex PCR, and TCRdb's table has in-frame clones only and misses some. The sample consists of under 2,500,000 clones, around 95% of them appearing once. Sequencing was done on a sample of naive CD4+ T cells sorted from blood. The sample's subset: CD45RA+ positively selected. Receptors were obtained from a man younger than 35 in good health.

The genes are TRBV10-2 and TRBJ1-3; a weak D match, TRBD1 (5 bases). The length of the CDR3 is 14 residues. Germline CDR1 reads WSHSY; CDR2 reads SAAADI. With 8 bases removed from V and 0 bases from J, the gap between germline ends came to 11 bases. CDR3 loop: CASGGTLSGNTIYF. The CDR3 bases are TGCGCCAGCGGCGGGACCCTCTCTGGAAACACCATATATTTT.

The rearrangement uses TRBV5-4 and TRBJ2-1, with 11 bases aligning to TRBD2. The germline gives CDR1 SGHNT, CDR2 YYREEE (reference sequence). V lost 3 bases and J lost 4; bases outside the gene matches: 6. The CDR3 has 16 amino acids. CDR3: CASSSGTSGKYNEQFF. The DNA for the CDR3 is TGTGCCAGCAGCTCGGGGACTAGCGGAAAATACAATGAGCAGTTCTTC.

The J gene is TRBJ1-1, the V gene TRBV10-3; D may be TRBD1 (6 bases). The CDR3 sequence is 17 residues long. The germline V and J ends were trimmed by 7 bases and 2 bases, with 23 bases remaining between them. Germline V lookup: CDR1 ENHRY, CDR2 SYGVKD. The CDR3 DNA reads TGTGCCATCACTCAGGGGAACCCCCTAACCCCAAACACTGAAGCTTTCTTT. Translating gives CAITQGNPLTPNTEAFF.

This chain links TRBV30 with TRBJ2-1; D remains unclear. Trimming took 3 bases from V and 10 from J, leaving 10 bases between them. Germline values: CDR1 GTSNPN, CDR2 SVGIG (reference sequence). There are 11 residues in the CDR3. The DNA for the CDR3 is TGTGCCTGGAGCCAAGCACGGGAGCAGTTCTTC. Translating it yields CAWSQAREQFF.

This chain links TRBV10-3 with TRBJ2-1; D remains unclear. CDR3 size: 12 residues. Germline V lookup: CDR1 ENHRY, CDR2 SYGVKD. V was cut by 3 bases and J by 8 bases, with 8 bases left in between. The chain's CDR3 is CAISDSGYEQFF. The CDR3 coding sequence is TGTGCCATCAGTGATTCCGGCTATGAGCAGTTCTTC.

This chain uses TRBV7-2 with TRBJ2-3; 10 bases line up with TRBD2. V lost 2 bases to trimming and J lost 2 bases; unmatched junction nucleotides: 4. In germline, CDR1 is SGHTA, CDR2 FQGNSA. The CDR3 runs to 16 residues. CDR3 in DNA: TGTGCCAGCAGCTTATTGGGGACTAGCGTCACAGATACGCAGTATTTT. It is translated as CASSLLGTSVTDTQYF.

The chain carries TRBV11-1 and TRBJ1-1; the match to TRBD1 covers 12 bases. Germline V gene lookup returns CDR1 SGHAT and CDR2 FQDESV (reference sequence). The CDR3 spans 17 residues. Germline trimming cut 3 bases from V and 4 bases from J; bases unmatched to any gene: 9. Here the CDR3 reads CASSLAGTGGEGTEAFF. The CDR3, as DNA: TGTGCCAGCAGCTTGGCCGGGACAGGGGGCGAGGGCACTGAAGCTTTCTTT.

This sequence joins TRBV7-9 and TRBJ2-7; the D is unclear. This CDR3 region has 11 residues. Per the germline V gene, CDR1 is SEHNR and CDR2 is FQNEAQ (reference sequence). Trimming shortened V by 5 bases and J by 5 bases, and 7 bases separated the two germline ends. For the CDR3, the DNA is TGTGCCAGCAGCAAGGTGGACGAGCAGTACTTC. It is translated as CASSKVDEQYF. Based on the CDR3 plus reference TRBV7-9 and TRBJ2-7, the full variable domain is DTGVSQNPRHKITKRGQNVTFRCDPISEHNRLYWYRQTLGQGPEFLTYFQNEAQLEKSRLLSDRFSAERPKGSFSTLEIQRTEQGDSAMYLCASSKVDEQYFGPGTRLTVT.

The CDR3 reads CASSPRPRSSYNSPLHF. The CDR3 nucleotides read TGTGCCAGCAGCCCCCGCCCAAGGAGCTCCTATAATTCACCCCTCCACTTT. V gene TRBV9 combines with J gene TRBJ1-6; D not resolved. Trimming took 4 bases from V and 0 from J, leaving 14 bases between them. This CDR3 spans 17 amino acids. Germline V gene sequence: CDR1 SGDLS, CDR2 YYNGEE.

Regarding this clone: This sample includes further DNA sequences coding for the same CDR3. The chain recombines TRBV28 with TRBJ2-5; D remains ambiguous. Looked up from germline, CDR1 is MDHEN and CDR2 is SYDVKM. Trimming removed 6 bases at V and 2 bases at J, with 4 bases between. This CDR3 region has 11 residues. CDR3 sequence reads: CASRGQETQYF. For the CDR3, the DNA is TGTGCCAGCAGGGGGCAAGAGACCCAGTACTTC.

The count of this clone is one. The V call is TRBV10-3, the J call TRBJ1-3; no firm D call. Germline V gene lookup returns CDR1 ENHRY and CDR2 SYGVKD. This CDR3 contains 17 residues. V was shortened by 6 bases and J by 0 bases, with 18 bases between the two germline ends. CDR3 protein: CAISHNTGSGSGNTIYF. The DNA of the CDR3 is TGTGCCATCAGCCACAACACGGGGAGCGGCTCTGGAAACACCATATATTTT.

This clone was seen a single time. The chain joins TRBV19 to TRBJ2-5; 8 bases fit TRBD1. Trimming took 7 bases from V and 0 from J; bases not matched to a gene: 10. Germline values: CDR1 LNHDA, CDR2 SQIVND (reference sequence). The CDR3 has 16 residues. This CDR3 is CASKMTGTGDQETQYF. The CDR3 DNA sequence: TGTGCCAGTAAGATGACCGGGACAGGAGACCAAGAGACCCAGTACTTC.

Regarding this clone: Other DNA sequences in this specimen translate into the identical CDR3. This sequence joins TRBV5-1 and TRBJ1-2, with D hard to call. The CDR3 loop spans 13 amino acids. The ends were cut back, 3 bases at V and 4 bases at J, with 10 bases in the middle. Germline CDR1 SGHRS, CDR2 YFSETQ. CDR3 residues: CASSSDGLYGYTF. The CDR3 region has the DNA TGCGCCAGCAGCTCGGACGGACTCTATGGCTACACCTTC.

V usage is TRBV6-1 and J usage is TRBJ2-5; D tentatively reads TRBD1 or TRBD2 (5 bases each). The CDR3 has 14 amino acids. V gave up 5 bases and J gave up 4 bases, with 14 bases separating them. Germline CDR1 MNHNS, CDR2 SASEGT. CDR3 in DNA: TGTGCCAGCAGTCCCGGGACGATAGCAGAGACCCAGTACTTC. Its translation is CASSPGTIAETQYF.

The chain is built from TRBV27 and TRBJ1-3, with TRBD1 as a possible D gene (6 bases). This CDR3 spans 17 amino acids. With 5 bases removed from V and 3 bases from J, the gap between germline ends came to 20 bases. CDR1 MNHEY and CDR2 SMNVEV come from the germline V gene (reference sequence). This CDR3 is CASSRTGQTLRGNTIYF. The CDR3 DNA reads as TGTGCCAGCAGTCGGACGGGACAAACCCTCCGTGGAAACACCATATATTTT.

This chain joins TRBV2 and TRBJ2-7; 8 positions match TRBD1. J gave up 2 bases and V 3 bases, and 3 bases lay outside the gene matches. Per germline, CDR1 SNHLY and CDR2 FYNNEI. The CDR3 extends over 14 amino acids. The CDR3 here is CASSDRDRPYEQYF. The DNA of the CDR3 is TGTGCCAGCAGTGACCGGGACAGGCCCTACGAGCAGTACTTC.

This clone was counted once. J is TRBJ2-7 and V is TRBV19; weak D call: TRBD2 (5 bases). V shed 6 bases and J shed 3 bases, with 12 bases lying between them. Germline lookup yields CDR1 LNHDA and CDR2 SQIVND (reference sequence). The CDR3 is made up of 13 amino acids. CDR3 nucleotides: TGTGCCAGTAGCCGGAGGTTATACTACGAGCAGTACTTC. Protein product: CASSRRLYYEQYF.

This clone was seen just once. For the CDR3, the DNA is TGTGCCAGCTCACCACCGATGGTACAGACAGATACGCAGTATTTT. It encodes CASSPPMVQTDTQYF. V is TRBV18 and J is TRBJ2-3; D remains unclear. V lost 0 bases to trimming and J lost 3 bases, with 10 bases between them. The length of the CDR3 is 15 residues. Germline CDR1 KGHSH, CDR2 LQKENI.

Here the CDR3 DNA reads TGCGCCAGCAGCGGGGGGCTAGCCAATGAGCAGTTCTTC. Encoded protein: CASSGGLANEQFF. The chain couples TRBV5-1 to TRBJ2-1; tentatively, D is TRBD1 or TRBD2 (6 bases each). Germline CDR1 and CDR2: SGHRS and YFSETQ. The CDR3 totals 13 residues. Trimming pared 4 bases from V and 6 bases from J, leaving 11 bases between.

This chain uses TRBV2 with TRBJ2-3; D uncertain. The CDR3 covers 11 residues. Germline CDR1 is SNHLY and CDR2 is FYNNEI. V gave up 4 bases and J gave up 6 bases, with 5 bases separating them. The CDR3 DNA sequence: TGTGCCAGCAGTGCCGCCGATACGCAGTATTTT. This sequence encodes CASSAADTQYF. Drawing the rest from reference TRBV2 and TRBJ2-3, the complete variable domain is EPEVTQTPSHQVTQMGQEVILRCVPISNHLYFYWYRQILGQKVEFLVSFYNNEISEKSEIFDDQFSVERPDGSNFTLKIRSTKLEDSAMYFCASSAADTQYFGPGTRLTVL.

Regarding this clone: Other nucleotide sequences in the sample specify the same CDR3. The chain joins TRBV7-8 to TRBJ2-5; tentatively, D is TRBD1 or TRBD2 (5 bases each). Looked up from germline, CDR1 is SGHVS and CDR2 is FQNEAQ. V was shortened by 5 bases and J by 2 bases, with 12 bases between the two germline ends. The CDR3 runs to 14 residues. CDR3 residues: CASSPGTVQETQYF. The CDR3 DNA follows: TGTGCCAGCAGCCCGGGGACGGTTCAAGAGACCCAGTACTTC.

CDR3 sequence reads: CSVAYRGLVKHEQYF. CDR3 coding DNA: TGCAGCGTGGCGTACAGGGGGCTTGTAAAACACGAGCAGTACTTC. The V gene is TRBV29-1, the J gene TRBJ2-7; 9 bases match TRBD1. This CDR3 region has 15 residues. The V segment lost 6 bases and the J segment 5 bases; nucleotides outside the gene matches: 14. In germline, CDR1 is SQVTM, CDR2 ANQGSEA.

A word on this clone: Additional DNA sequences in this sample encode the identical CDR3. V and J are TRBV7-2 and TRBJ1-2, with D perhaps TRBD1 (6 bases). Trimming shortened V by 5 bases and J by 4 bases, and 14 bases separated the two germline ends. Germline V gives CDR1 SGHTA, CDR2 FQGNSA. This CDR3 has 14 amino acids. The CDR3 nucleotides read TGTGCCAGCAGCCCCCCAGGGGCGGGCTATGGCTACACCTTC. Translated: CASSPPGAGYGYTF.

This chain uses TRBV9 with TRBJ2-1, with 7 bases fitting TRBD2. The CDR3 is 17 amino acids. Germline CDR1 SGDLS, CDR2 YYNGEE. The V segment lost 0 bases and the J segment 7 bases; nucleotides outside the gene matches: 13. For the CDR3, the DNA is TGTGCCAGCAGCGTAGAGGTAGCGGGCCCCAGGGTTAATGAGCAGTTCTTC. Encoded protein: CASSVEVAGPRVNEQFF.

Points on this clone: Other DNA sequences in the same sample also yield this CDR3. The chain has TRBV5-1 and TRBJ1-2, with a weak D call TRBD1 (5 bases). V was pared by 4 bases and J by 8 bases, with 12 bases between. The germline CDR1 and CDR2 sequences are SGHRS and YFSETQ. This CDR3 region has 12 residues. CDR3 nucleotides: TGCGCCAGCAGCCCGGAAGGGGCCGGCTACACCTTC. Translating gives CASSPEGAGYTF.

With regard to this clone: Other DNA sequences within the sample encode an identical CDR3. The genes are TRBV30 and TRBJ2-6, with no clear D. V lost 1 base, J lost 2 bases, and 3 bases lay in between. This CDR3 is 13 amino acids long. The germline V gene encodes CDR1 GTSNPN and CDR2 SVGIG (reference sequence). The DNA of the CDR3 is TGTGCCTGGAGTGGGACTGGGGCCAACGTCCTGACTTTC. As protein: CAWSGTGANVLTF.

The rearrangement uses TRBV7-9 and TRBJ2-7; 9 bases line up with TRBD1. The CDR3 consists of 15 residues. CDR1 is SEHNR, CDR2 FQNEAQ, per germline (reference sequence). With 6 bases clipped from V and 4 bases from J, the junction kept 10 bases outside the gene matches. CDR3 residues: CASSSIGTGRYEQYF. Written as DNA, the CDR3 is TGTGCCAGCAGTTCAATCGGGACAGGGCGATACGAGCAGTACTTC.

The sample holds a few counts of this clone. The J gene is TRBJ2-7, the V gene TRBV10-3; maybe TRBD2 (5 bases). The CDR3 totals 14 residues. The germline V and J ends were trimmed by 0 bases and 0 bases, with 6 bases remaining between them. Germline CDR1 and CDR2: ENHRY and SYGVKD. The CDR3 reads CAISESEASYEQYF. The DNA for the CDR3 is TGTGCCATCAGTGAGTCGGAGGCCTCCTACGAGCAGTACTTC.

CDR3 DNA: TGTGCCAGCAGCGCGGGACAGTGGTCCTACAATGAGCAGTTCTTC. Translation gives CASSAGQWSYNEQFF. The gene calls are TRBV9 and TRBJ2-1; 7 bases match TRBD1. The CDR3 totals 15 residues. J gave up 1 base and V 3 bases, and 4 bases lay outside the gene matches. Germline values: CDR1 SGDLS, CDR2 YYNGEE.

The table lists this clone with a count of one. The chain employs TRBV2 and TRBJ1-5; D is ambiguous. CDR3 size: 16 residues. V was shortened by 3 bases and J by 7 bases, with 19 bases between the two germline ends. Germline V CDR1 and CDR2: SNHLY, FYNNEI. The CDR3 is CASSDEKSLGFQPQHF. The CDR3 DNA follows: TGTGCCAGCAGTGACGAAAAGAGTTTAGGGTTCCAGCCCCAGCATTTT.

This clone came up once. Germline and junction disagree at one end, which may indicate a read error. This chain uses TRBV7-7 with TRBJ2-1; TRBD1 aligns across 9 bases. Germline assignment: CDR1 SSHAT and CDR2 FNYEAQ (reference sequence). CDR3 size: 15 residues. For the CDR3, the DNA is TGTGCTAGCAGCTTAGACAGGGGGGCCTACAATGAGCAGTTCTTC. It translates to CASSLDRGAYNEQFF.

The V and J genes are TRBV5-5 and TRBJ1-2; 10 nucleotides match TRBD1. The junction had 9 bases not matched to a gene; V was cut back by 2 bases and J by 8 bases. The length of the CDR3 is 15 residues. From germline, CDR1 is SGHKS and CDR2 YYEKEE (reference sequence). CDR3: CASSLMLGTGDGYTF. The DNA of the CDR3 is TGTGCCAGCAGCTTAATGCTCGGGACAGGGGACGGCTACACCTTC.